This record concerns one T cell receptor (beta chain) sequence. There is no known antigen for this receptor. No per-base quality is available; no much larger clone lies one base away. Collaborating institutions collected whole blood in K2EDTA tubes following their own protocols. For TCRbeta analysis, collaborators shipped samples as frozen whole blood, isolated PBMCs, or DNA extracted from either of those sample types. These data belong to a study of blood T cell repertoires in COVID-19 (dated by TCRdb to 2020 to 2022). General notes on the study: Samples covering the acute and convalescent phases of COVID-19 were provided by collaborators in the United States, Italy and Spain. The prospective study material was composed of cDNA or gDNA derived from T cells, B-cell-depleted T cells, or PBMCs. The dataset comprised deeply sampled blood TCRbeta repertoires from subjects exposed to, actively infected with, or recovered from COVID-19. A freely available public database, intended as a resource for researchers studying the immune response to SARS-CoV-2, is where the repertoires were released. Samples came from the ongoing ImmuneRACE study (first 160 participants) plus 1,254 subjects from 6 global collaborators. Sample metadata almost always included a de-identified subject ID, COVID-19 status, age in years and sex. Where available, HLA class I and class II types were obtained from metadata supplied by the sample provider rather than from assay-based typing. Findings and caveats that apply to the study as a whole: How much clinical and demographic metadata was included differed by source and by participant, and the metadata was provided uncurated.

TCRbeta CDR3 regions were amplified from genomic DNA by means of the immunoSEQ Assay, a bias-controlled multiplex PCR. The study's own analysis went as follows. Nucleated cell counts per sample were estimated from amplification of reference gene primers within the assay. To quantify the absolute abundance of each unique TCRbeta CDR3 rearrangement, sequence reads were collapsed and filtered. For each sample, productive Simpson clonality was calculated by taking the square root of Simpson's diversity index across productive rearrangements. This is the immuneACCESS table as TCRdb keeps it, with only in-frame sequences that have V and J called. A part of the clones is gone; compared with another copy, unresolved V genes explain less than half, and the rest is unexplained. For V, J and clone size, that table is used; D and trimming come from the DNA. Here the sample has about 180,000 clones; roughly 84% occur a single time. Of the sample, around 9.5% is held by the ten largest clones.

The germline V end is reduced by 5 bases and the J end by 5 bases; junction bases left unmatched: 4. From the cysteine up to the phenylalanine, the CDR3 has a length of 15 residues. Here the CDR3 DNA is all that survives: 45 bases in frame from base 1. Via the germline V gene (reference sequence), CDR1 is SEHNR and CDR2 FQNEAQ. The sequence came from a woman over 75 with acute or convalescent COVID-19. The rearrangement joined TRBV7-9 to TRBJ2-1; TRBD2 matches 12 bases in the middle. The sample comprised peripheral blood. The CDR3 region: CASSILAGGHNEQFF. The nucleotide sequence is TGTGCCAGCAGCATACTAGCGGGAGGCCACAATGAGCAGTTCTTC.